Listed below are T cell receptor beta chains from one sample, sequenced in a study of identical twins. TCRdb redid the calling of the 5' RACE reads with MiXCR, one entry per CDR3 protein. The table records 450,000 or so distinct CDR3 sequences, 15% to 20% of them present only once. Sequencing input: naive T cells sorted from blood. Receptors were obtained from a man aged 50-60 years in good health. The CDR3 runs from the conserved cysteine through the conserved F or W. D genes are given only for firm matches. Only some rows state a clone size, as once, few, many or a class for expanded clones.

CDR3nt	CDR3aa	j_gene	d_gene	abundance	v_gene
TGTGCCAGCAGTGAAGTAAGAGGGAGTGGGACCCAGTACTTC	CASSEVRGSGTQYF	TRBJ2-5	NA	NA	TRBV6-1
TGTGCCAGCAGTTTAATAGACTTTAGCGGGGGCCCTCTCACAGATACGCAGTATTTT	CASSLIDFSGGPLTDTQYF	TRBJ2-3	TRBD2	NA	TRBV28
TGCGCCAGCAGCCAAGACGATCCTTTCCGGGACAACCAGCCCGCTTTCTTT	CASSQDDPFRDNQPAFF	TRBJ1-1	NA	few	TRBV4-3
TGTGCCAGCAGCCCCTACCTCTATGAGCAGTTCTTC	CASSPYLYEQFF	TRBJ2-1	NA	few	TRBV12-3/TRBV12-4
TGCGCCAGCAGTCCTACCCCGGGACAGGGAGATCAGCCCCAGCATTTT	CASSPTPGQGDQPQHF	TRBJ1-5	TRBD1	few	TRBV5-1
TGTGCCAGCAGCGTAGCCCCAGGAAGGGATCAGCCCCAGCATTTT	CASSVAPGRDQPQHF	TRBJ1-5	NA	NA	TRBV9
TGTGCCAGCAGCCGCCAGACAGGGGCAGGGTCTCCCCTCCACTTT	CASSRQTGAGSPLHF	TRBJ1-6	TRBD1	NA	TRBV14
TGCGCCAGCAGCTCCATACAGAGCCTCACAGATACGCAGTATTTT	CASSSIQSLTDTQYF	TRBJ2-3	NA	few	TRBV5-1
TGCAGTGCTAGAGCGGTCGACAGGGCCTACGAGCAGTACTTC	CSARAVDRAYEQYF	TRBJ2-7	TRBD1	NA	TRBV20-1
TGTGCTAGTGGTTTGTCTGTGAACACTGAAGCTTTCTTT	CASGLSVNTEAFF	TRBJ1-1	NA	many	TRBV12-5
TGTGCCAGCAGTTTTATATCCGACAGGGTACCCACTCAGCCCCAGCATTTT	CASSFISDRVPTQPQHF	TRBJ1-5	TRBD1	few	TRBV28
TGTGCCAGCAGTTTTCGAGGGGGTTCAACTAATGAAAAACTGTTTTTT	CASSFRGGSTNEKLFF	TRBJ1-4	NA	few	TRBV12-3/TRBV12-4
TGTGCCGGAAACCGGGACACTTCCTACAATGAGCAGTTCTTC	CAGNRDTSYNEQFF	TRBJ2-1	NA	many	TRBV6-1
TGTGCCTGGAGGGATACGGGAGTAAACATTCAGTACTTC	CAWRDTGVNIQYF	TRBJ2-4	NA	few	TRBV30
TGTGCCAGCAGCCAAGATGGGGGACGGTATAATCAGCCCCAGCATTTT	CASSQDGGRYNQPQHF	TRBJ1-5	NA	many	TRBV4-2
TGTGCCAGCAGCTTAAGAGACAGGCCTCTGGGTGACACTGAAGCTTTCTTT	CASSLRDRPLGDTEAFF	TRBJ1-1	NA	few	TRBV7-2
TGTGCCAGCAGCCCTGACTCCTGGACCCATGGCTACACCTTC	CASSPDSWTHGYTF	TRBJ1-2	NA	NA	TRBV4-2